Following are 13 T cell receptor beta chains from one sample sequenced in a study of monozygotic twins with inflammatory bowel disease (dated by TCRdb to between 2018 and 2020). Libraries were prepared through 5' RACE. TCRdb records Illumina HiSeq 2500 as the sequencer. TCRdb reprocessed the reads and provides one entry for every CDR3 protein sequence; no DNA is given. The sample's table covers approximately 400,000 distinct CDR3 sequences. Clones ranked in the top ten supply 2% to 3% of the sample. The sequenced material came from blood. The receptors were sampled from a human donor with ulcerative colitis or Crohn's disease, or a healthy co-twin of an affected twin (not recorded which).

This chain joins TRBV4-1 and TRBJ2-2; the TCRdb call, TRBD1, lacks DNA for checking. CDR1 MGHRA and CDR2 YSYEKL come from the germline V gene. This CDR3 region has 18 residues. CDR3 residues: CASSLNPPGQGAFGELFF.

This chain links TRBV10-3 with TRBJ2-4. This CDR3 contains 15 residues. Looked up from germline, CDR1 is ENHRY and CDR2 is SYGVKD. The CDR3 loop is CAIAQTGLAKNIQYF.

The chain carries TRBV5-1 and TRBJ2-1; TCRdb gives TRBD1 as the D gene, but with no DNA this cannot be confirmed. The CDR3 totals 15 residues. Looked up from germline, CDR1 is SGHRS and CDR2 is YFSETQ. The CDR3 reads CASRAGTHSYNEQFF.

The gene calls are TRBV11-2 and TRBJ2-7; absent DNA, TCRdb's TRBD1 call cannot be checked. The CDR3 is made up of 14 amino acids. The germline V gene encodes CDR1 SGHAT and CDR2 FQNNGV. The CDR3 loop is CASSPRGAGAVQYF. Full variable domain (outside the CDR3, taken from reference TRBV11-2 and TRBJ2-7): EAGVAQSPRYKIIEKRQSVAFWCNPISGHATLYWYQQILGQGPKLLIQFQNNGVVDDSQLPKDRFSAERLKGVDSTLKIQPAKLEDSAVYLCASSPRGAGAVQYFGPGTRLTVT.

V usage is TRBV14 and J usage is TRBJ2-1; the TRBD2 assignment by TCRdb is unverifiable without DNA. There are 16 residues in the CDR3. The V gene's germline CDR1 is SGHDN and CDR2 FVKESK. The CDR3 region is CASSLRGGGGTNEQFF.

The gene calls are TRBV20-1 and TRBJ2-4; no DNA is available, so the TRBD2 call from TCRdb remains unchecked. The length of the CDR3 is 14 residues. The germline V gene has CDR1 DFQATT and CDR2 SNEGSKA (reference sequence). CDR3 in amino acids: CSARGGTAKNMQYF.

The chain joins TRBV6-1 to TRBJ1-6. Germline V CDR1 and CDR2: MNHNS, SASEGT. The CDR3 consists of 14 residues. Here the CDR3 reads CASRVDSPKGSLHF.

CDR3: CATSEPGRGFYGYTF. J is TRBJ1-2 and V is TRBV24-1; the TCRdb call, TRBD1, lacks DNA for checking. This CDR3 is 15 amino acids long. Germline loops: CDR1 KGHDR, CDR2 SFDVKD.

The V and J genes are TRBV28 and TRBJ2-2; the TCRdb D gene call, TRBD1, has no DNA to confirm it. CDR3 length: 15 amino acids. The V gene's germline CDR1 is MDHEN and CDR2 SYDVKM. The CDR3 protein is CASSGTGGRAGELFF.

The chain joins TRBV6-6 to TRBJ1-2; without DNA, the TCRdb call of TRBD1 cannot be checked. Germline-derived CDR1 and CDR2 are MNHNY and SVGAGI (reference sequence). CDR3 size: 12 residues. CDR3 residues: CASSHLQGHSTF.

The rearrangement joins TRBV3-1 to TRBJ1-1. There are 13 residues in the CDR3. CDR1 and CDR2 (germline): LGHDT, YNNKEL (reference sequence). The chain's CDR3 is CASSHLRNTEAFF.

V and J are TRBV6-1 and TRBJ1-5; the D call from TCRdb, TRBD1, cannot be confirmed without DNA. Germline V gives CDR1 MNHNS, CDR2 SASEGT. This CDR3 is 15 amino acids long. This CDR3 reads CASSPETGSNQPQHF.

The chain links TRBV7-2 to TRBJ2-5; the TCRdb call, TRBD2, lacks DNA for checking. Germline V lookup: CDR1 SGHTA, CDR2 FQGNSA. The CDR3 consists of 16 residues. The CDR3 spells CASSLELRGDQETQYF.